This TCR beta chain comes out of a study of cytomegalovirus exposure and HLA in healthy donors. About the research overall: The Caucasian-associated ancestry cluster contained about four fifths of the approximately 400 genotyped donors.

About this clone itself: Its antigen is currently unknown.

Amplification used 60 Vbeta primers and 13 Jbeta primers. Data came from immunoSEQ multiplex PCR; TCRdb stores just in-frame clones and leaves some out. Here the sample table reports some 110,000 clones. General observations from the study: It is likely that the observed cluster of highly shared sequence variants was a sequencing artifact. CMV serostatus stood as the only immune exposure information on hand.

V trimming: 8 bases; J trimming: 7 bases; junction bases outside the gene matches: 7. There are 12 residues in the CDR3. CDR1 is SNHLY and CDR2 is FYNNEI in the germline V gene. This sequence originates from a man aged 35 to 55 in good health and CMV-seropositive. Sample: PBMCs. V usage is TRBV2 and J usage is TRBJ1-2; 7 bases are a match to TRBD1. For the CDR3, the DNA is TGTGCCAGCGGGGACAGAAAGAGTGGCTACACCTTC. Translation: CASGDRKSGYTF.